What follows describes a single TCR beta chain. No antigen is known for it. The PCR contained 60 Vbeta and 13 Jbeta primers. Authors' processing steps: Roughly 11 million shared chains were among the about 80 million unique TCR beta chains that a later analysis counted. Method: immunoSEQ multiplex PCR; TCRdb's copy keeps in-frame clones and lacks some. The V and J calls and clone size come from that table; D and trimming were worked out from the DNA. The sample has some 200,000 clones, 75% to 85% seen once. The data belong to a study of cytomegalovirus exposure and HLA in healthy donors. General study results and limits: TCR association rates varied by HLA locus in a later analysis, with DRB1 highest and HLA-C lowest.

The sequenced sample consisted of PBMCs. The source of this sequence is a boy younger than 18 in good health and CMV-seronegative.

CDR3 nucleotide sequence: TGTGCCAGCAGCTTATTCTCCCAGGACACTGAAGCTTTCTTT. Its translation: CASSLFSQDTEAFF. The chain has TRBV11-2 and TRBJ1-1, with D unclear. Between the trimmed V and J ends, which lost 2 bases and 3 bases, there was a span of 10 bases. The CDR3 runs 14 residues. CDR1 is SGHAT and CDR2 is FQNNGV in the germline V gene.